Shown below are 5 T cell receptor beta chains from a single sample sequenced in a study of T cell changes during pregnancy in multiple sclerosis. Profiling relied on immunoSEQ multiplex PCR, and the TCRdb table lists in-frame clones only, not all of them. Found here are 20,000 to 25,000 clones, about 89% of them singletons; the top ten hold around 6.9%. The starting material was CD8+ T cells from peripheral blood mononuclear cells, obtained in the first trimester of pregnancy. The receptor set was obtained from a female donor with multiple sclerosis, enrolled in a pregnancy study.

The CDR3 protein is CASSLDGRAGETQYF. The CDR3, as DNA: TGCGCCAGCAGCTTGGACGGGAGGGCCGGAGAGACCCAGTACTTC. The chain recombines TRBV5-1 with TRBJ2-5; 8 bases match TRBD2. This CDR3 has 15 amino acids. Trimming took 0 bases from V and 4 from J; bases not matched to a gene: 5. The germline V gene encodes CDR1 SGHRS and CDR2 YFSETQ. Full variable domain (rest looked up from reference TRBV5-1 and TRBJ2-5): KAGVTQTPRYLIKTRGQQVTLSCSPISGHRSVSWYQQTPGQGLQFLFEYFSETQRNKGNFPGRFSGRQFSNSRSEMNVSTLELGDSALYLCASSLDGRAGETQYFGPGTRLLVL.

The rearrangement links TRBV4-3 to TRBJ2-3, with 10 bases that match TRBD2. After removal of 1 base from V and 5 bases from J, the junction contained 9 bases not matched to a gene. Germline CDR1 is LGHNA and CDR2 is YSLEER. This CDR3 has 17 residues. CDR3 coding DNA: TGCGCCAGCAGCCAAGGGCCTAGCGGGAGATTTAAAGATACGCAGTATTTT. It specifies CASSQGPSGRFKDTQYF.

This clone was picked up one time. The CDR3 loop reads CAWSLVGNTIYF. The CDR3 region has the DNA TGTGCCTGGAGTCTCGTCGGAAACACCATATATTTT. The chain joins TRBV30 to TRBJ1-3; no clear D. V lost 2 bases and J 4 bases, leaving 6 bases between the germline ends. Germline V lookup: CDR1 GTSNPN, CDR2 SVGIG (reference sequence). The length of the CDR3 is 12 residues.

This clone was seen just once. This chain joins TRBV9 and TRBJ2-1; tentatively, D is TRBD1 (5 bases). V was trimmed by 0 bases and J by 0 bases, leaving 10 bases between them. CDR1 and CDR2 (germline): SGDLS, YYNGEE. The CDR3 is made up of 16 amino acids. CDR3 DNA sequence: TGTGCCAGCAGCGTAGAGGGGAAAAGCTCCTACAATGAGCAGTTCTTC. Translating it yields CASSVEGKSSYNEQFF.

The chain is built from TRBV14 and TRBJ2-3; no clear D gene. The CDR3 has 13 amino acids. Germline V gives CDR1 SGHDN, CDR2 FVKESK. V was shortened by 4 bases and J by 6 bases, with 11 bases between the two germline ends. This CDR3 is CASSPTESDTQYF. CDR3 DNA: TGTGCCAGCAGCCCCACAGAATCCGATACGCAGTATTTT.